This is a list of T cell receptor beta chains from one sample in a study of cytomegalovirus exposure and HLA in healthy donors. TCRdb keeps only in-frame clones here, not all; method: immunoSEQ multiplex PCR. Of over 45,000 clones in the sample, around 83% are singletons; the top ten hold more than 3.5%. Sequenced sample: PBMCs. The receptors were sampled from a man aged 25-45 years in good health and CMV-seronegative. CDR3s include the opening cysteine and the closing phenylalanine or tryptophan. Each record gives: J gene, CDR3 length, V gene, CDR3 protein.

j_gene: TRBJ2-7
len: 15
v_gene: TRBV4-1
CDR3aa: CASSQADHSTYEQYF

j_gene: TRBJ2-1
len: 12
v_gene: TRBV7-9
CDR3aa: CAVSGFYNEQFF

j_gene: TRBJ2-7
len: 13
v_gene: TRBV25-1
CDR3aa: CASSEFPGNEQYF

j_gene: TRBJ1-1
len: 13
v_gene: TRBV11-3
CDR3aa: CASSLTGGTEAFF

j_gene: TRBJ1-5
len: 13
v_gene: TRBV6-5
CDR3aa: CASRQTGRQPQHF

j_gene: TRBJ2-3
len: 14
v_gene: TRBV6-6
CDR3aa: CASSLAGEADTQYF

j_gene: TRBJ1-3
len: 15
v_gene: TRBV11-2
CDR3aa: CASSSLRGTGNTIYF

j_gene: TRBJ2-7
len: 14
v_gene: TRBV6-6
CDR3aa: CASSLDRYLWEQYF

j_gene: TRBJ2-7
len: 16
v_gene: TRBV7-8
CDR3aa: CASSLAAGGKAGEQYF

j_gene: TRBJ1-5
len: 14
v_gene: TRBV27
CDR3aa: CASSPQRERQPQHF

j_gene: TRBJ2-1
len: 15
v_gene: TRBV5-4
CDR3aa: CASSKGLAGDNEQFF

j_gene: TRBJ2-3
len: 15
v_gene: TRBV5-1
CDR3aa: CASSVRQGSADTQYF

j_gene: TRBJ2-1
len: 16
v_gene: TRBV5-6
CDR3aa: CASSLGAGGTYNEQFF

j_gene: TRBJ2-7
len: 13
v_gene: TRBV5-1
CDR3aa: CASSRAEEGEQYF

j_gene: TRBJ1-1
len: 16
v_gene: TRBV5-1
CDR3aa: CASSFGTGLMNTEAFF

j_gene: TRBJ1-5
len: 14
v_gene: TRBV27
CDR3aa: CASHRAGGNQPQHF

j_gene: TRBJ1-2
len: 12
v_gene: TRBV19
CDR3aa: CASTLGGAGYTF

j_gene: TRBJ1-1
len: 16
v_gene: TRBV19
CDR3aa: CASSMGDRGRDTEAFF

j_gene: TRBJ2-6
len: 20
v_gene: TRBV7-6
CDR3aa: CASSSRPGLAGLSGANVLTF

j_gene: TRBJ2-6
len: 16
v_gene: TRBV2
CDR3aa: CASSEWLLSGANVLTF

j_gene: TRBJ1-6
len: 12
v_gene: TRBV18
CDR3aa: CASSTGNSPLHF

j_gene: TRBJ2-5
len: 12
v_gene: TRBV5-4
CDR3aa: CASRRGEETQYF

j_gene: TRBJ2-1
len: 15
v_gene: TRBV9
CDR3aa: CASSVVEREGYEQFF

j_gene: TRBJ2-4
len: 14
v_gene: TRBV19
CDR3aa: CASSIDRGRNIQYF

j_gene: TRBJ1-2
len: 14
v_gene: TRBV12-5
CDR3aa: CASEPGQGPYGYTF

j_gene: TRBJ2-7
len: 14
v_gene: TRBV10-3
CDR3aa: CAIKTGQESYEQYF

j_gene: TRBJ2-5
len: 13
v_gene: TRBV21-1
CDR3aa: CASSDRGQETQYF

j_gene: TRBJ2-3
len: 17
v_gene: TRBV2
CDR3aa: CASSASVRTGGADTQYF

j_gene: TRBJ1-4
len: 14
v_gene: TRBV2
CDR3aa: CASRETRSNEKLFF

j_gene: TRBJ1-2
len: 16
v_gene: TRBV4-1
CDR3aa: CASSQDLGQGTYGYTF

j_gene: TRBJ1-2
len: 12
v_gene: TRBV30
CDR3aa: CAWSESGNGYTF

j_gene: TRBJ2-1
len: 15
v_gene: TRBV15
CDR3aa: CATSRDLGLVNEQFF

j_gene: TRBJ1-1
len: 14
v_gene: TRBV6-5
CDR3aa: CASSRGSGDTEAFF

j_gene: TRBJ2-5
len: 14
v_gene: TRBV19
CDR3aa: CASSLAGGTETQYF

j_gene: TRBJ2-7
len: 14
v_gene: TRBV30
CDR3aa: CAWSVGNRYYEQYF

j_gene: TRBJ2-6
len: 16
v_gene: TRBV19
CDR3aa: CASREGFFSGANVLTF

j_gene: TRBJ1-1
len: 15
v_gene: TRBV2
CDR3aa: CASSGLGHGNTEAFF

j_gene: TRBJ1-1
len: 16
v_gene: TRBV5-4
CDR3aa: CASSTRTGRQGTEAFF

j_gene: TRBJ1-5
len: 14
v_gene: TRBV29-1
CDR3aa: CSVGDRGSNQPQHF

j_gene: TRBJ1-1
len: 14
v_gene: TRBV7-2
CDR3aa: CASSPSYITTEAFF

j_gene: TRBJ2-3
len: 13
v_gene: TRBV6-6
CDR3aa: CASSPSSADTQYF

j_gene: TRBJ2-1
len: 15
v_gene: TRBV25-1
CDR3aa: CASTPASGGRGEQFF

j_gene: TRBJ2-3
len: 12
v_gene: TRBV14
CDR3aa: CASSPNTDTQYF

j_gene: TRBJ1-6
len: 16
v_gene: TRBV2
CDR3aa: CASSRQGAVYNSPLHF

j_gene: TRBJ1-6
len: 13
v_gene: TRBV25-1
CDR3aa: CASRGTANSPLHF

j_gene: TRBJ1-1
len: 13
v_gene: TRBV11-2
CDR3aa: CASSLTENTEAFF

j_gene: TRBJ2-1
len: 15
v_gene: TRBV7-2
CDR3aa: CASSLGSSLDDEQFF

j_gene: TRBJ1-3
len: 18
v_gene: TRBV7-9
CDR3aa: CSSSLERTLGGSGNTIYF

j_gene: TRBJ2-5
len: 15
v_gene: TRBV10-2
CDR3aa: CASSESPGQRLDQYF

j_gene: TRBJ2-3
len: 15
v_gene: TRBV5-5
CDR3aa: CASSYTSGNTDTQYF

j_gene: TRBJ2-3
len: 18
v_gene: TRBV7-9
CDR3aa: CASRLTSGTTFNTDTQYF